These 10 T cell receptor beta chains came from one sample sequenced in a study of T cells in Graves' hyperthyroidism and ophthalmopathy. Regions amplified from RNA transcripts were the TCR beta CDR3 regions. HTBI primers were used for first-round RT-PCR of the TCR CDR3. TCRdb processed the multiplex PCR reads anew with MiXCR; each CDR3 protein has one entry. Of 500,000 to 650,000 distinct CDR3 sequences in the sample, roughly 17% were seen once. Sequencing used blood. These receptors were collected from a woman between 18 and 29 years old with Graves' ophthalmopathy.

Points on this clonotype: A read error may be the cause here, since a much bigger clone is one base away. The chain has TRBV11-2 and TRBJ1-2; D remains unclear. The CDR3 covers 12 residues. Germline V gene data show CDR1 as SGHAT and CDR2 as FQNNGV. The CDR3 loop reads CATSGDLYGYTF. The CDR3 nucleotides are TGTGCCACCAGCGGAGATCTCTATGGCTACACCTTC.

This clonotype was seen more than once but under ten times. The V gene is TRBV20-1, the J gene TRBJ2-5, with TRBD2 matching over 7 bases. CDR3 size: 21 residues. Per the germline V gene, CDR1 is DFQATT and CDR2 is SNEGSKA (reference sequence). Losses at the gene ends were 6 bases for V and 4 bases for J; bases not matched to a gene: 32. CDR3 region: CSANTGLAGGLRERLRETQYF. CDR3 nucleotides: TGCAGTGCAAACACCGGGCTTGCCGGGGGGTTGCGCGAGAGGTTGAGAGAGACCCAGTACTTC.

This clonotype has just a few counts. The V call is TRBV6-1, the J call TRBJ1-2; perhaps TRBD1 as D (5 bases). The CDR3 extends over 13 amino acids. The germline CDR1 and CDR2 sequences are MNHNS and SASEGT. With 8 bases removed from V and 4 bases from J, the gap between germline ends came to 14 bases. CDR3 residues: CASCEGPLYGYTF. In DNA, the CDR3 is TGTGCCAGCTGCGAGGGGCCCCTCTATGGCTACACCTTC.

This clonotype appeared many times. The V and J genes are TRBV6-2 or TRBV6-3 and TRBJ2-7; TRBD1 matches at 9 bases. Per germline, CDR1 MNHEY and CDR2 SVGEGT. Trimming cost V 7 bases and J 1 base; bases outside gene matches: 8. The CDR3 extends over 15 amino acids. CDR3 sequence reads: CASILSGTGSYEQYF. Written as DNA, the CDR3 is TGTGCCAGCATCCTGTCCGGGACAGGGTCCTACGAGCAGTACTTC.

The rearrangement links TRBV29-1 to TRBJ2-7; no clear D. Trimming took 5 bases from V and 6 from J, leaving 14 bases between them. CDR1 and CDR2 (germline): SQVTM, ANQGSEA. The CDR3 contains 12 residues. CDR3 sequence (DNA): TGCAGCGTTCTTCACGGCTCGGGCGAGCAGTACTTC. It codes for CSVLHGSGEQYF.

This chain connects TRBV10-3 to TRBJ1-3; possibly TRBD1 for D (6 bases). This CDR3 is built from 16 residues. The V gene lost 3 bases and the J gene lost 0 bases, with 12 bases spanning the gap. Germline CDR1 and CDR2: ENHRY and SYGVKD. In nucleotides, the CDR3 is TGTGCCATCAGTGACCATGACAGGAGCTCTGGAAACACCATATATTTT. It translates to CAISDHDRSSGNTIYF.

The table lists this clonotype with many counts. The V call is TRBV7-2, the J call TRBJ2-5; 8 bases are shared with TRBD1. The V gene end was trimmed by 0 bases and the J gene end by 3 bases; junction bases not matched to a gene: 3. The CDR3 covers 15 residues. CDR1 and CDR2 (germline): SGHTA, FQGNSA. This CDR3 is CASSLAPGQEETQYF. CDR3 nucleotides: TGTGCCAGCAGCTTAGCCCCGGGACAGGAAGAGACCCAGTACTTC.

The table lists this clonotype with many counts. The chain joins TRBV2 to TRBJ1-5, with D perhaps matching TRBD1 (6 bases). The germline V gene has CDR1 SNHLY and CDR2 FYNNEI. The CDR3 is 16 residues long. Trimming cost V 4 bases and J 1 base, with 14 bases left between them. CDR3 nucleotides: TGTGCCAGCAGTGGCCCGGACAGTTCGAGCAATCAGCCCCAGCATTTT. It yields the protein CASSGPDSSSNQPQHF.

A word on this clonotype: A read error may explain this, as a much larger clone is one base away. The chain joins TRBV14 to TRBJ2-1; possibly TRBD2 for D (5 bases). Germline values: CDR1 SGHDN, CDR2 FVKESK. The CDR3 length is 14 residues. CDR3 nucleotide sequence: TGTGCCAGCTCACCACCTAGCTCCCACAATGAGCAGTTCTTC. Translated: CASSPPSSHNEQFF.

The V call is TRBV30, the J call TRBJ1-1, with D possibly being TRBD1 (5 bases). V lost 4 bases to trimming and J lost 5 bases, with 11 bases between them. Germline values: CDR1 GTSNPN, CDR2 SVGIG (reference sequence). The CDR3 is 12 amino acids. CDR3 in amino acids: CAWMAGSTEAFF. The DNA for the CDR3 is TGTGCCTGGATGGCAGGGAGTACTGAAGCTTTCTTT.